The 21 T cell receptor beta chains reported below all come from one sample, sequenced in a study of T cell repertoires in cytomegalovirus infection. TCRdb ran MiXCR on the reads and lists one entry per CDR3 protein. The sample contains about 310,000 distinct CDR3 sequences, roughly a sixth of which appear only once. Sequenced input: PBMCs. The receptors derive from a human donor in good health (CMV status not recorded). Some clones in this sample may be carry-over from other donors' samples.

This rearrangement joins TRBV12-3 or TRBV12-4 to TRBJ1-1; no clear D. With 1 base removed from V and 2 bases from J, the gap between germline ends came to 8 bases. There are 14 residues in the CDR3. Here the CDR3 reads CASSLETHNTEAFF. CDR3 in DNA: TGTGCCAGCAGTTTAGAGACACACAACACTGAAGCTTTCTTT.

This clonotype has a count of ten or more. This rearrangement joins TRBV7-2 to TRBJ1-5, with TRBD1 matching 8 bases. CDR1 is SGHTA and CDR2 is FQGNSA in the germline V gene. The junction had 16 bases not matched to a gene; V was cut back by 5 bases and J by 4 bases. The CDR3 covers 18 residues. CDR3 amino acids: CASSPAPWRTGPNQPQHF. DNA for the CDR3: TGTGCCAGCAGCCCCGCCCCCTGGCGGACAGGGCCAAATCAGCCCCAGCATTTT.

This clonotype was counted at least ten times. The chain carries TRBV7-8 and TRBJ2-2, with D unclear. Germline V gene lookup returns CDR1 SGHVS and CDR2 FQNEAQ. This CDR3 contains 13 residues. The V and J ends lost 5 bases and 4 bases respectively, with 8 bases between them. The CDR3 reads CASSPTTTGELFF. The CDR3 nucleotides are TGTGCCAGCAGCCCAACTACCACCGGGGAGCTGTTTTTT.

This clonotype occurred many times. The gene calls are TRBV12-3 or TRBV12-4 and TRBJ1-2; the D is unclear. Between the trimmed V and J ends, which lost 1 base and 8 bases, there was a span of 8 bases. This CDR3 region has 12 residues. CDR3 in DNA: TGTGCCAGCAGTTTAGACAACGTGGGCTACACCTTC. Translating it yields CASSLDNVGYTF.

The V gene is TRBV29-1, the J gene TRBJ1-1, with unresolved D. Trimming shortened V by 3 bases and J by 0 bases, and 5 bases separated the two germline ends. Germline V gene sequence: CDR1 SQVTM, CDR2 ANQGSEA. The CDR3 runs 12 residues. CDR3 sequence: CSVDQLNTEAFF. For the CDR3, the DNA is TGCAGCGTTGACCAGCTGAACACTGAAGCTTTCTTT.

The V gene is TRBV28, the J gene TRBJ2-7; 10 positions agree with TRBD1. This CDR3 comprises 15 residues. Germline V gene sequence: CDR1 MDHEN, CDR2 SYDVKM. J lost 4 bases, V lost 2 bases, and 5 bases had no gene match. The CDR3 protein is CASSLVGDRGYEQYF. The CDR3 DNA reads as TGTGCCAGCAGTTTAGTTGGGGACAGGGGATACGAGCAGTACTTC. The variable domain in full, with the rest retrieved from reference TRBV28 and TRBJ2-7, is DVKVTQSSRYLVKRTGEKVFLECVQDMDHENMFWYRQDPGLGLRLIYFSYDVKMKEKGDIPEGYSVSREKKERFSLILESASTNQTSMYLCASSLVGDRGYEQYFGPGTRLTVT.

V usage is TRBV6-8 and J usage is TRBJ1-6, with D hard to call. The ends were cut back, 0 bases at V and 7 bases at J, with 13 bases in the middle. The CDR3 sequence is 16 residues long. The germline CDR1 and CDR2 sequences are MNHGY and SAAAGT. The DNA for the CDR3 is TGTGCCAGCAGTTACTCGATTACAGCTGACAATTCACCCCTCCACTTT. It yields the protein CASSYSITADNSPLHF.

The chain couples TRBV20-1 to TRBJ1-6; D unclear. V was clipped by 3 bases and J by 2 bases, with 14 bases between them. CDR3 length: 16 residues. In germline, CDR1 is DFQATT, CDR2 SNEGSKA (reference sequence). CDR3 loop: CSARGLEIPYNSPLHF. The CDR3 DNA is TGCAGTGCTAGGGGCCTGGAGATTCCCTATAATTCACCCCTCCACTTT.

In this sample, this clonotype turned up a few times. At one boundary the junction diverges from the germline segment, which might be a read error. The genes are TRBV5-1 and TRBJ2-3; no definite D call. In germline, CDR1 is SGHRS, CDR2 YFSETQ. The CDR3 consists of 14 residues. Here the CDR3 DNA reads TGCGCCAGCAGCCCGGCGGCCAGCAAAGATACGCAGTATTTT. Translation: CASSPAASKDTQYF.

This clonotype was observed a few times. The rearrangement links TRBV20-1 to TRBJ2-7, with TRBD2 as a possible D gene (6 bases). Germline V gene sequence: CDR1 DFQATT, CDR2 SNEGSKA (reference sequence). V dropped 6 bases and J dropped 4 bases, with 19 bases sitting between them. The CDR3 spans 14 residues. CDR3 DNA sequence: TGCAGTGCCGGATTGGCGGGGAGACCTTACGAGCAGTACTTC. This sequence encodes CSAGLAGRPYEQYF.

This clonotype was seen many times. CDR3 in DNA: TGTGCCAGCAGCATCACCGGGACGTCTTCCTACAATGAGCAGTTCTTC. It encodes CASSITGTSSYNEQFF. The J gene is TRBJ2-1, the V gene TRBV7-2, with D possibly being TRBD1 or TRBD2 (5 bases each). Trimming took off 5 bases at V and 1 base at J, with 15 bases between the two ends. CDR1 and CDR2 (germline): SGHTA, FQGNSA. CDR3 length: 16 residues.

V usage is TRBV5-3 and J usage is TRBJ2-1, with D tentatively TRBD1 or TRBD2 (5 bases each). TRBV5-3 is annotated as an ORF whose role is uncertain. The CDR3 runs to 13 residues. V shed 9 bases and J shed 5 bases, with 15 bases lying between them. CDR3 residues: CATDKMGDNEQFF. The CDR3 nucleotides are TGTGCCACCGACAAGATGGGGGACAATGAGCAGTTCTTC.

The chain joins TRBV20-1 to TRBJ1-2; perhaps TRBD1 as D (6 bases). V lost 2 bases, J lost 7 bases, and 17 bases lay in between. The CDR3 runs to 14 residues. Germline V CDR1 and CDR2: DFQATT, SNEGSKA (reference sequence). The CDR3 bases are TGCAGTGCTAGAATTTCAGGGGTAAATCGTGGCTACACCTTC. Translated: CSARISGVNRGYTF.

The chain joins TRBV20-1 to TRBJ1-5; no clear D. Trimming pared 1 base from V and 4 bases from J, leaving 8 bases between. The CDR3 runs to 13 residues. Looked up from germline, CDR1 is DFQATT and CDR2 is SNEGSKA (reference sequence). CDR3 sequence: CSARGSLNQPQHF. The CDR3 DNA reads TGCAGTGCTAGAGGTTCCCTAAATCAGCCCCAGCATTTT.

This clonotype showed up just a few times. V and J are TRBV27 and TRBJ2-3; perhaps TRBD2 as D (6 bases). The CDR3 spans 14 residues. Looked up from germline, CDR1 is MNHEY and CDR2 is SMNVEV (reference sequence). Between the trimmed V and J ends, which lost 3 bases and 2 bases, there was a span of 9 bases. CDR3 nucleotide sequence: TGTGCCAGCAGTTTGACGGGGGTCACAGATACGCAGTATTTT. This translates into CASSLTGVTDTQYF.

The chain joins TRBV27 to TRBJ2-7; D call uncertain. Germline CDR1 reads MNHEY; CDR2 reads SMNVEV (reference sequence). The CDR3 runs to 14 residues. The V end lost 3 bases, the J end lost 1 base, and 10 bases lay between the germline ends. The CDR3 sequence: CASSFMRGSYEQYF. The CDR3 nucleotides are TGTGCCAGCAGTTTTATGCGCGGTTCCTACGAGCAGTACTTC.

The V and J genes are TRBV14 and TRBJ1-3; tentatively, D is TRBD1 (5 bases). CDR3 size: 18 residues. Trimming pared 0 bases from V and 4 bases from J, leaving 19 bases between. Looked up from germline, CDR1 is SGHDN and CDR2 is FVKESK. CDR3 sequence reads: CASSQDLGSRDLGNTIYF. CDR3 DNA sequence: TGTGCCAGCAGCCAAGATCTTGGAAGCCGGGACTTGGGAAACACCATATATTTT.

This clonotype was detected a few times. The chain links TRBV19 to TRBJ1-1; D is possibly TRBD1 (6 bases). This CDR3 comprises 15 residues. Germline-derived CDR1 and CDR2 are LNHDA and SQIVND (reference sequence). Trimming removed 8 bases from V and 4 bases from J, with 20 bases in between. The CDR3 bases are TGTGCCAGTCTACCCCTACAGGGCCCGGGCACTGAAGCTTTCTTT. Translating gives CASLPLQGPGTEAFF.

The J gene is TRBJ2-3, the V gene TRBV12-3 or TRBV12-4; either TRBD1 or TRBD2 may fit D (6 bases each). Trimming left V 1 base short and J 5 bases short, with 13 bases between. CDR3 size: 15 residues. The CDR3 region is CASSLDLGGRDTQYF. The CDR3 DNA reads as TGTGCCAGCAGTTTAGATCTGGGGGGCCGAGATACGCAGTATTTT.

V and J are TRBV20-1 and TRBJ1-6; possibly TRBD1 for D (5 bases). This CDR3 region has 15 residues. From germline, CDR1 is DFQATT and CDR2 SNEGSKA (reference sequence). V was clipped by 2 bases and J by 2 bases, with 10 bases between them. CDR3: CSARRQGAYNSPLHF. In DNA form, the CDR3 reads TGCAGTGCTAGAAGGCAGGGAGCCTATAATTCACCCCTCCACTTT.

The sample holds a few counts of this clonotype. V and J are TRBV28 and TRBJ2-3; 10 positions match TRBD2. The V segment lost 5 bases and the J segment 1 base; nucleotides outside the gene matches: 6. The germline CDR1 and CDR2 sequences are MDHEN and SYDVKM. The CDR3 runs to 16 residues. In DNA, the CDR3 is TGTGCCAGCAGTGGGGGACTAGCGATCCGCACAGATACGCAGTATTTT. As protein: CASSGGLAIRTDTQYF.